The 32 T cell receptor beta chains below were found in one sample sequenced in a study of blood T cell repertoires in COVID-19. Generated by immunoSEQ multiplex PCR, the TCRdb table keeps only in-frame clones and is missing some. Of 55,000 to 75,000 clones listed, about 81% are singletons. The sample comprised peripheral blood. These receptors came from a man of 80 years or more with acute or convalescent COVID-19.

J is TRBJ1-1 and V is TRBV19; no firm D call. The CDR3 spans 13 residues. With 3 bases removed from V and 0 bases from J, the gap between germline ends came to 5 bases. Germline V gene lookup returns CDR1 LNHDA and CDR2 SQIVND (reference sequence). CDR3 sequence: CASSIQVNTEAFF. Here the CDR3 DNA reads TGTGCCAGTAGTATCCAGGTGAACACTGAAGCTTTCTTT.

V and J are TRBV6-5 and TRBJ2-5; D is perhaps TRBD2 (5 bases). The CDR3 runs to 13 residues. The V end lost 6 bases, the J end lost 1 base, and 9 bases lay between the germline ends. Germline V lookup: CDR1 MNHEY, CDR2 SVGAGI. This CDR3 is CASSKSGQETQYF. DNA for the CDR3: TGTGCCAGCAGCAAAAGCGGCCAAGAGACCCAGTACTTC.

The chain combines TRBV6-4 with TRBJ2-2, with D unclear. This CDR3 region has 13 residues. V shed 6 bases and J shed 4 bases, with 9 bases lying between them. Per germline, CDR1 MRHNA and CDR2 SNTAGT. The CDR3 sequence is CASSQEATGELFF. As DNA, the CDR3 is TGTGCCAGCAGCCAAGAGGCCACCGGGGAGCTGTTTTTT.

The J gene is TRBJ2-7, the V gene TRBV18; 11 nucleotides match TRBD1. In germline, CDR1 is KGHSH, CDR2 LQKENI. The CDR3 is 14 residues long. V trimming: 3 bases; J trimming: 5 bases; junction bases outside the gene matches: 3. Here the CDR3 reads CASSPRDRGDEQYF. The CDR3 DNA sequence: TGTGCCAGCTCACCCCGGGACAGGGGGGACGAGCAGTACTTC.

This clone came up a few times. J is TRBJ1-1 and V is TRBV30, with unresolved D. V gave up 0 bases and J gave up 3 bases, with 8 bases separating them. Germline assignment: CDR1 GTSNPN and CDR2 SVGIG (reference sequence). The CDR3 totals 13 residues. CDR3 residues: CAWSVPGDTEAFF. DNA for the CDR3: TGTGCCTGGAGTGTTCCGGGAGACACTGAAGCTTTCTTT.

The chain has TRBV7-8 and TRBJ2-7; 9 bases map to TRBD1. The CDR3 sequence is 14 residues long. Germline lookup yields CDR1 SGHVS and CDR2 FQNEAQ. J lost 4 bases, V lost 5 bases, and 6 bases had no gene match. The CDR3, as DNA: TGTGCCAGCAGCCCACAGGGGGCGGGATACGAGCAGTACTTC. This translates into CASSPQGAGYEQYF.

The J gene is TRBJ1-1, the V gene TRBV5-1, with 7 bases matching TRBD1. Germline V lookup: CDR1 SGHRS, CDR2 YFSETQ. The CDR3 covers 14 residues. With V trimmed by 4 bases and J by 0 bases, 3 bases remained unmatched. CDR3 residues: CASSPQGMNTEAFF. DNA of the CDR3: TGCGCCAGCAGCCCACAGGGGATGAACACTGAAGCTTTCTTT.

The V gene is TRBV7-2, the J gene TRBJ1-2, with D hard to call. Germline CDR1 SGHTA, CDR2 FQGNSA. The V end was cut by 1 base, the J end by 8 bases, with 17 bases between. CDR3 length equals 15 residues. The CDR3 nucleotides read TGTGCCAGCAGCTTAGGGCCGGGAGAGGGATGGGGCTACACCTTC. This encodes CASSLGPGEGWGYTF.

The CDR3 DNA follows: TGCAGCGTTGAAGAGGGAGGTAACACTGAAGCTTTCTTT. The encoded protein is CSVEEGGNTEAFF. The V call is TRBV29-1, the J call TRBJ1-1; D not resolved. The CDR3 has 13 amino acids. The V gene lost 0 bases and the J gene lost 2 bases, with 7 bases spanning the gap. Germline V gene lookup returns CDR1 SQVTM and CDR2 ANQGSEA.

The chain recombines TRBV19 with TRBJ1-3; D is possibly TRBD1 (6 bases). V was pared by 5 bases and J by 4 bases, with 9 bases between. CDR3 length equals 13 residues. Germline V gene data show CDR1 as LNHDA and CDR2 as SQIVND (reference sequence). The CDR3 bases are TGTGCCAGTAGTGAGGACAGAGGAAACACCATATATTTT. It encodes CASSEDRGNTIYF.

V gene TRBV11-1 combines with J gene TRBJ1-2; TRBD1 aligns across 7 bases. J gave up 7 bases and V 3 bases, and 8 bases lay outside the gene matches. Germline CDR1 and CDR2: SGHAT and FQDESV (reference sequence). The CDR3 consists of 14 residues. CDR3 loop: CASSFTGAAGGYTF. CDR3 in DNA: TGTGCCAGCAGCTTCACAGGGGCAGCCGGTGGCTACACCTTC.

This chain uses TRBV5-1 with TRBJ2-7; 9 nucleotides line up with TRBD1. Germline CDR1 SGHRS, CDR2 YFSETQ. The CDR3 is 16 residues long. Trimming cost V 2 bases and J 2 bases; bases outside gene matches: 8. In DNA, the CDR3 is TGCGCCAGCAGCTTAGAAGGGACAGGGATAGCCTACGAGCAGTACTTC. Translated, it gives CASSLEGTGIAYEQYF.

This clone was counted only a few times. As DNA, the CDR3 is TGTGCCAGTAGCGGCAAGCGGGGTAGGAGCACTGAAGCTTTCTTT. This translates into CASSGKRGRSTEAFF. This chain joins TRBV19 and TRBJ1-1; D is unclear. V dropped 6 bases and J dropped 4 bases, with 18 bases sitting between them. CDR3 length: 15 residues. CDR1 and CDR2 from the germline V gene are LNHDA and SQIVND (reference sequence).

The J gene is TRBJ2-3, the V gene TRBV7-2; tentatively, D is TRBD2 (5 bases). The germline V gene has CDR1 SGHTA and CDR2 FQGNSA. V dropped 0 bases and J dropped 1 base, with 5 bases sitting between them. This CDR3 spans 14 amino acids. This chain's CDR3 is CASSLAGGTDTQYF. CDR3 nucleotides: TGTGCCAGCAGCTTAGCGGGAGGCACAGATACGCAGTATTTT. The full variable domain, with the rest looked up from reference TRBV7-2 and TRBJ2-3, is GAGVSQSPSNKVTEKGKDVELRCDPISGHTALYWYRQSLGQGLEFLIYFQGNSAPDKSGLPSDRFSAERTGGSVSTLTIQRTQQEDSAVYLCASSLAGGTDTQYFGPGTRLTVL.

The chain links TRBV14 to TRBJ2-1; 14 nucleotides line up with TRBD2. Germline V gene sequence: CDR1 SGHDN, CDR2 FVKESK. The CDR3 has 15 amino acids. V lost 4 bases and J lost 8; bases outside the gene matches: 4. The CDR3 coding sequence is TGTGCCAGCAGCCTCGGACTAGCGGGGGGCCATGAGCAGTTCTTC. Protein: CASSLGLAGGHEQFF.

In nucleotides, the CDR3 is TGTGCCAGCAGCCCTCGGACTAGCGGGAGTACGACCGGGGAGCTGTTTTTT. Translated, it gives CASSPRTSGSTTGELFF. The V gene is TRBV9, the J gene TRBJ2-2, with TRBD2 matching 13 bases. V shed 4 bases and J 5 bases; nucleotides not matched to a gene: 8. In germline, CDR1 is SGDLS, CDR2 YYNGEE. This CDR3 spans 17 amino acids.

V usage is TRBV6-2 or TRBV6-3 and J usage is TRBJ2-5; 13 bases map to TRBD2. CDR3 size: 17 residues. In germline, CDR1 is MNHEY, CDR2 SVGEGT. The J segment lost 5 bases and the V segment lost 2 bases, leaving 8 bases of the junction unmatched. Here the CDR3 DNA reads TGTGCCAGCAGTTACCCGACTAGCGGGGGGCCTGGGGAGACCCAGTACTTC. Amino acids: CASSYPTSGGPGETQYF.

This chain uses TRBV7-8 with TRBJ1-1; a possible D gene is TRBD1 (5 bases). Germline CDR1 and CDR2: SGHVS and FQNEAQ. The CDR3 runs 14 residues. V lost 5 bases, J lost 3 bases, and 13 bases lay in between. The DNA for the CDR3 is TGTGCCAGCAGCCGAGGGCGGGGGGACACTGAAGCTTTCTTT. Encoded protein: CASSRGRGDTEAFF.

This clone was seen a few times. The rearrangement uses TRBV5-5 and TRBJ2-1, with TRBD2 matching over 12 bases. The V gene end was trimmed by 4 bases and the J gene end by 9 bases; junction bases not matched to a gene: 11. In germline, CDR1 is SGHKS, CDR2 YYEKEE (reference sequence). The CDR3 has 16 amino acids. The CDR3 DNA follows: TGTGCCAGCAGCACTGGACTAGCGGGAAAAGAGGGTGAGCAGTTCTTC. This encodes CASSTGLAGKEGEQFF.

The chain employs TRBV2 and TRBJ2-7; 8 bases are a match to TRBD1. CDR3 length equals 15 residues. Unmatched junction bases numbered 9, after V lost 6 bases and J lost 2 bases. Per germline, CDR1 SNHLY and CDR2 FYNNEI. CDR3 sequence (DNA): TGTGCCAGCAGCCTCCTGCGGGACAGGCCCTACGAGCAGTACTTC. It translates to CASSLLRDRPYEQYF. Together with reference TRBV2 and TRBJ2-7, the CDR3 gives the full variable domain: EPEVTQTPSHQVTQMGQEVILRCVPISNHLYFYWYRQILGQKVEFLVSFYNNEISEKSEIFDDQFSVERPDGSNFTLKIRSTKLEDSAMYFCASSLLRDRPYEQYFGPGTRLTVT.

This CDR3 reads CAIRGDSGRAETQYF. For the CDR3, the DNA is TGTGCCATCCGTGGGGATAGCGGGAGGGCGGAGACCCAGTACTTC. This chain uses TRBV10-3 with TRBJ2-5; 11 nucleotides align to TRBD2. After removal of 8 bases from V and 5 bases from J, the junction contained 10 bases not matched to a gene. The CDR3 extends over 15 amino acids. Germline V gene sequence: CDR1 ENHRY, CDR2 SYGVKD.

CDR3 region: CASSQDLRGPKQYF. CDR3 nucleotides: TGCGCCAGCAGCCAAGATTTAAGGGGGCCGAAGCAGTACTTC. The chain has TRBV4-1 and TRBJ2-7, with 7 bases matching TRBD1. Looked up from germline, CDR1 is MGHRA and CDR2 is YSYEKL. Trimming removed 0 bases from V and 8 bases from J; junction bases left unmatched: 7. This CDR3 is 14 amino acids long.

The chain combines TRBV2 with TRBJ2-1; TRBD2 matches 10 bases. V shed 6 bases and J 9 bases; nucleotides not matched to a gene: 5. Germline values: CDR1 SNHLY, CDR2 FYNNEI. This CDR3 spans 13 amino acids. DNA for the CDR3: TGTGCCAGCAGGCTAGCGGGAGTACGTGAGCAGTTCTTC. Protein product: CASRLAGVREQFF.

J is TRBJ1-5 and V is TRBV7-2, with 8 bases lining up with TRBD1. Germline values: CDR1 SGHTA, CDR2 FQGNSA. Unmatched junction bases numbered 7, after V lost 5 bases and J lost 7 bases. This CDR3 spans 14 amino acids. The DNA of the CDR3 is TGTGCCAGCAGCGCATCGACAGGGGTCCAGCCCCAGCATTTT. Translation gives CASSASTGVQPQHF.

The chain employs TRBV7-9 and TRBJ1-2, with D hard to call. The CDR3 has 13 residues. The V gene lost 8 bases and the J gene lost 8 bases, with 18 bases spanning the gap. Germline values: CDR1 SEHNR, CDR2 FQNEAQ (reference sequence). As DNA, the CDR3 is TGTGCCAGCCGGCCCGAAAAAGGCGGCGGCTACACCTTC. Its translation is CASRPEKGGGYTF.

The J gene is TRBJ2-3, the V gene TRBV3-1 (or the pseudogene TRBV3-2); no definite D call. V lost 0 bases and J lost 6, with 7 bases in between. Germline loops: CDR1 LGHDT, CDR2 YNNKEL (reference sequence). This CDR3 has 13 amino acids. This chain's CDR3 is CASSQELRDTQYF. The DNA of the CDR3 is TGTGCCAGCAGCCAAGAATTGCGGGATACGCAGTATTTT.

J is TRBJ2-2 and V is TRBV5-1; D is possibly TRBD1 (6 bases). The V end was cut by 4 bases, the J end by 5 bases, with 15 bases between. The germline V gene has CDR1 SGHRS and CDR2 YFSETQ. This CDR3 spans 15 amino acids. As DNA, the CDR3 is TGCGCCAGCAGCCGTACCGGGACATTGACCGGGGAGCTGTTTTTT. It yields the protein CASSRTGTLTGELFF.

There are a few counts of this clone. This chain uses TRBV6-2 or TRBV6-3 with TRBJ2-7; 10 nucleotides match TRBD2. The CDR3 runs to 14 residues. V lost 6 bases and J lost 0; bases outside the gene matches: 2. The germline V gene has CDR1 MNHEY and CDR2 SVGEGT. The CDR3 region is CASSSSGSSYEQYF. The CDR3 coding sequence is TGTGCCAGCAGCTCTAGCGGGAGCTCCTACGAGCAGTACTTC.

This clone turned up a few times. The J gene is TRBJ2-3, the V gene TRBV11-1; 7 bases map to TRBD1. Per the germline V gene, CDR1 is SGHAT and CDR2 is FQDESV (reference sequence). This CDR3 spans 13 amino acids. The ends lost 7 bases at V and 4 bases at J; junction bases unmatched: 5. CDR3 loop: CASNRGWADTQYF. DNA for the CDR3: TGTGCCAGCAACAGGGGTTGGGCAGATACGCAGTATTTT.

The chain's CDR3 is CASRNQVSNQPQHF. As DNA, the CDR3 is TGTGCCAGCAGGAATCAGGTTAGCAATCAGCCCCAGCATTTT. The chain uses TRBV6-6 and TRBJ1-5; unclear D gene. Germline V lookup: CDR1 MNHNY, CDR2 SVGAGI (reference sequence). The CDR3 has 14 amino acids. V lost 6 bases, J lost 0 bases, and 9 bases lay in between.

This sequence joins TRBV5-8 and TRBJ1-5, with D possibly TRBD1 on 5 matching bases. Germline V gene data show CDR1 as SGHTS and CDR2 as YDEGEE. The CDR3 has 15 amino acids. V dropped 0 bases and J dropped 5 bases, with 12 bases sitting between them. The CDR3 loop is CASSLGQNLDQPQHF. Here the CDR3 DNA reads TGTGCCAGCAGCTTGGGACAGAATCTCGATCAGCCCCAGCATTTT. The variable domain in full, with the rest retrieved from reference TRBV5-8 and TRBJ1-5, is EAGVTQSPTHLIKTRGQQATLRCSPISGHTSVYWYQQALGLGLQFLLWYDEGEERNRGNFPPRFSGRQFPNYSSELNVNALELEDSALYLCASSLGQNLDQPQHFGDGTRLSIL.

The V gene is TRBV19, the J gene TRBJ2-7, with 7 positions matching TRBD1. Trimming at V came to 1 base and at J to 4 bases, leaving 7 bases not matched to a gene. The CDR3 sequence is 15 residues long. Germline CDR1 and CDR2: LNHDA and SQIVND (reference sequence). CDR3 amino acids: CASSIVGPGGYEQYF. CDR3 coding DNA: TGTGCCAGTAGTATAGTCGGACCAGGGGGTTACGAGCAGTACTTC.